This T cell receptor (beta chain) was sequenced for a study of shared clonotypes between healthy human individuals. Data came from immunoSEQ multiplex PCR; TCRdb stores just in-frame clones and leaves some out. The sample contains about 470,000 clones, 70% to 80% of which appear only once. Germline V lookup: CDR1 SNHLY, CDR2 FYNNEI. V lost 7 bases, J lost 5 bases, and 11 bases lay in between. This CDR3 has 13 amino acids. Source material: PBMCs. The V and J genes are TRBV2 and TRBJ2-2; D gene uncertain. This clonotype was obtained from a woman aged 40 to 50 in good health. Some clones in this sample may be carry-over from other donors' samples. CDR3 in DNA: TGTGCCAGCATGGTTTCTATAACCGGGGAGCTGTTTTTT. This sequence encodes CASMVSITGELFF.